Below are 17 T cell receptor beta chains sequenced from a single sample in a study of blood T cell repertoires in COVID-19. Clones were read by immunoSEQ multiplex PCR, and TCRdb kept only the in-frame ones, dropping some. The sample holds around 220,000 clones, roughly 80% seen once. The sample consisted of peripheral blood. These receptors all come from a woman aged 80 or older with acute or convalescent COVID-19.

The gene calls are TRBV6-5 and TRBJ2-7, with D possibly being TRBD2 (5 bases). In germline, CDR1 is MNHEY, CDR2 SVGAGI. The length of the CDR3 is 13 residues. Trimming took off 5 bases at V and 5 bases at J, with 13 bases between the two ends. The CDR3 DNA is TGTGCCAGCAGTCCCTCTCACGGGAACGAGCAGTACTTC. The encoded protein is CASSPSHGNEQYF.

V is TRBV28 and J is TRBJ2-7; tentatively, D is TRBD1 (6 bases). The CDR3 totals 14 residues. Germline CDR1 MDHEN, CDR2 SYDVKM. Trimming took 4 bases from V and 2 from J, leaving 12 bases between them. For the CDR3, the DNA is TGTGCCAGCAGTTCCGGGACAAGACCCTACGAGCAGTACTTC. This encodes CASSSGTRPYEQYF.

This sequence joins TRBV19 and TRBJ1-1; TRBD1 aligns across 9 bases. The ends lost 0 bases at V and 6 bases at J; junction bases unmatched: 14. Germline CDR1 LNHDA, CDR2 SQIVND (reference sequence). The CDR3 is 18 residues long. CDR3 nucleotides: TGTGCCAGTAGTATAGATGCAACAGGGGGCGCAAAATTCGCTGAAGCTTTCTTT. Translation: CASSIDATGGAKFAEAFF.

This chain uses TRBV7-8 with TRBJ2-5; D perhaps matches TRBD2 (5 bases). Looked up from germline, CDR1 is SGHVS and CDR2 is FQNEAQ. The CDR3 length is 14 residues. V lost 5 bases and J lost 4, with 14 bases in between. The DNA for the CDR3 is TGTGCCAGCAGCCGAGGGTTAGTGCCAGAGACCCAGTACTTC. Its translation is CASSRGLVPETQYF.

The chain uses TRBV7-2 and TRBJ2-5; 12 bases map to TRBD2. Trimming at V came to 1 base and at J to 5 bases, leaving 11 bases not matched to a gene. Germline CDR1 is SGHTA and CDR2 is FQGNSA. The CDR3 totals 18 residues. CDR3 loop: CASSLGLLTSGGWETQYF. CDR3 DNA: TGTGCCAGCAGCTTAGGCCTTTTGACTAGCGGGGGATGGGAGACCCAGTACTTC.

Here the CDR3 DNA reads TGTGCCAGCAGTTCCTTCCAGGGCACTAATGAAAAACTGTTTTTT. Protein sequence: CASSSFQGTNEKLFF. V and J are TRBV28 and TRBJ1-4, with a weak D call TRBD1 (5 bases). CDR1 is MDHEN and CDR2 is SYDVKM in the germline V gene. Trimming removed 4 bases from V and 2 bases from J, with 11 bases in between. This CDR3 has 15 amino acids.

The CDR3 sequence is CASSQFPRTSGLSSYEQYF. The CDR3 DNA reads as TGTGCCAGTAGTCAATTCCCCCGGACTAGCGGGTTGAGCTCCTACGAGCAGTACTTC. The V call is TRBV19, the J call TRBJ2-7, with 11 bases aligning to TRBD2. From germline, CDR1 is LNHDA and CDR2 SQIVND (reference sequence). This CDR3 contains 19 residues. The junction had 15 bases not matched to a gene; V was cut back by 5 bases and J by 0 bases.

This clone appeared once. CDR3 sequence reads: CASSEYGTGNEKLFF. CDR3 bases: TGTGCCAGCAGTGAATATGGGACAGGGAATGAAAAACTGTTTTTT. The gene calls are TRBV25-1 and TRBJ1-4; 9 nucleotides agree with TRBD1. The germline CDR1 and CDR2 sequences are MGHDK and SYGVNS. This CDR3 spans 15 amino acids. V shed 0 bases and J 5 bases; nucleotides not matched to a gene: 1.

In its sample, this clone was seen a few times. The chain combines TRBV7-9 with TRBJ1-5, with 7 bases identical to TRBD1. CDR3 length: 15 residues. The germline CDR1 and CDR2 sequences are SEHNR and FQNEAQ (reference sequence). V dropped 5 bases and J dropped 2; count of bases not matched to a gene: 6. DNA of the CDR3: TGTGCCAGCAGCCCGGGACAGAGCCGCAATCAGCCCCAGCATTTT. Amino acids: CASSPGQSRNQPQHF.

The chain employs TRBV5-1 and TRBJ2-3; D is perhaps TRBD2 (5 bases). The CDR3 has 15 residues. Germline V gene sequence: CDR1 SGHRS, CDR2 YFSETQ. V shed 4 bases and J shed 3 bases, with 15 bases lying between them. The CDR3 region has the DNA TGCGCCAGCAGCGCCTGGACGGAGGCAACAGATACGCAGTATTTT. Protein product: CASSAWTEATDTQYF.

The rearrangement joins TRBV19 to TRBJ2-7; 7 bases align to TRBD1. V shed 4 bases and J 2 bases; nucleotides not matched to a gene: 5. The CDR3 loop spans 14 amino acids. Looked up from germline, CDR1 is LNHDA and CDR2 is SQIVND (reference sequence). The CDR3 sequence: CASSRDREPYEQYF. Here the CDR3 DNA reads TGTGCCAGTAGTAGAGACAGGGAACCCTACGAGCAGTACTTC.

V gene TRBV27 combines with J gene TRBJ2-3; D remains ambiguous. Germline loops: CDR1 MNHEY, CDR2 SMNVEV (reference sequence). The CDR3 consists of 14 residues. The V end was cut by 4 bases, the J end by 0 bases, with 8 bases between. The CDR3 DNA follows: TGTGCCAGCAGTTCGTATTCTAGCACAGATACGCAGTATTTT. Residues: CASSSYSSTDTQYF.

The rearrangement uses TRBV2 and TRBJ2-7, with 8 positions matching TRBD1. Germline CDR1 is SNHLY and CDR2 is FYNNEI. The V segment lost 8 bases and the J segment 5 bases; nucleotides outside the gene matches: 5. There are 12 residues in the CDR3. The CDR3 nucleotides read TGTGCCAGCGACCAGGGGGCCAACGAGCAGTACTTC. Protein sequence: CASDQGANEQYF.

Concerning this clone: Other DNA sequences of this sample code for an identical CDR3. The chain joins TRBV5-1 to TRBJ1-5, with unresolved D. Germline CDR1 and CDR2: SGHRS and YFSETQ. V was clipped by 0 bases and J by 4 bases, with 8 bases between them. The CDR3 has 14 residues. The CDR3 sequence is CASSLGGGNQPQHF. The CDR3 DNA follows: TGCGCCAGCAGCTTGGGTGGAGGGAATCAGCCCCAGCATTTT.

The V and J genes are TRBV28 and TRBJ2-1, with 9 bases lining up with TRBD1. The CDR3 runs 19 residues. Trimming cost V 10 bases and J 2 bases; bases outside gene matches: 21. CDR1 and CDR2 from the germline V gene are MDHEN and SYDVKM. CDR3 DNA sequence: TGTGCCACCAAAAGGGCCGGGACAGGGTCTTTCGTCGCCTACAATGAGCAGTTCTTC. It translates to CATKRAGTGSFVAYNEQFF.

The J gene is TRBJ2-3, the V gene TRBV29-1; D ambiguous. This CDR3 is 13 amino acids long. The germline V and J ends were trimmed by 7 bases and 0 bases, with 11 bases remaining between them. The germline V gene encodes CDR1 SQVTM and CDR2 ANQGSEA. The CDR3 protein is CSGGKLSTDTQYF. CDR3 sequence (DNA): TGCAGCGGGGGAAAGCTTAGCACAGATACGCAGTATTTT.

There are a few counts of this clone. CDR3 coding DNA: TGTGCCAGCAGCCGACTAGACAGGGTTGGGGCCAACGTCCTGACTTTC. This codes for CASSRLDRVGANVLTF. The rearrangement links TRBV5-6 to TRBJ2-6; a possible D gene is TRBD1 (7 bases). Trimming took off 4 bases at V and 3 bases at J, with 14 bases between the two ends. This CDR3 is built from 16 residues. The germline V gene encodes CDR1 SGHDT and CDR2 YYEEEE.